This T cell receptor (beta chain) was sequenced during a study of OX40 agonist ivuxolimab in advanced cancers. Across the whole study: Patients' therapy was ivuxolimab, an antibody that acts as an agonist of OX40 (CD134). One patient with hepatocellular carcinoma and two with cutaneous melanoma, three in all, had partial responses.

Peripheral blood came from all dose cohorts at three timepoints. In regard to this clone: What it recognizes is unknown.

Study results and limitations: Averaging showed that CD8+ T cells had more expanded clones than CD4+ did.

The method was immunoSEQ multiplex PCR; TCRdb's version includes in-frame clones alone and lacks a portion of them. The table records about 61,000 clones, 70% to 90% of them present only once. The CDR3 sequence is 13 residues long. Germline CDR1 and CDR2: SNHLY and FYNNEI. V was clipped by 7 bases and J by 12 bases, with 18 bases between them. This rearrangement joins TRBV2 to TRBJ1-4, with D possibly matching TRBD1 (6 bases). The sequence came from an adult with an advanced solid tumor such as melanoma, head and neck, liver or kidney cancer. The material sequenced was CD4+ or CD8+ T cells sorted from blood, taken in a trial of the OX40 agonist ivuxolimab. CDR3 loop: CASTDGGRGELFF. CDR3 nucleotides: TGTGCCAGCACCGACGGGGGCCGGGGAGAACTGTTTTTT.